The 17 T cell receptor beta chains below were found in one sample sequenced in a study of T cell repertoires in cytomegalovirus infection (dated 2019 in TCRdb). For these receptors, no antigen is known. The meaning of the sample's treatment or condition label: in vitro stimulation with specific CMV peptide epitopes to enrich CMV-specific T cells. Sequencing took place on an Illumina HiSeq 1500. TCRdb applied fastp at Q25 and MiXCR to the public reads, then kept only in-frame beta chains. Each CDR3 protein appears once, grouped with its most common genes and DNA. This sample has 300,000 to 400,000 distinct CDR3 sequences in its table, and almost 30% of those were observed once. About 20% of the sample is held by the ten biggest clonotypes. Sequenced material: cultured PBMCs, taken from culture after CMV antigen stimulation. These TCRs come from a human donor in good health (CMV status not recorded). Some clones in this sample may be carry-over from other donors' samples.

This clonotype was picked up a small number of times. This chain connects TRBV19 to TRBJ2-7; tentative D call: TRBD1 (6 bases). Germline assignment: CDR1 LNHDA and CDR2 SQIVND (reference sequence). V lost 7 bases and J 2 bases, leaving 15 bases between the germline ends. This CDR3 comprises 14 residues. The CDR3, as DNA: TGTGCCAGTACCCCGACAGGAAAGACCTACGAGCAGTACTTC. The encoded protein is CASTPTGKTYEQYF.

This clonotype was seen only a few times. The J gene is TRBJ2-7, the V gene TRBV7-2; no firm D call. The CDR3 runs to 14 residues. V shed 5 bases and J shed 5 bases, with 16 bases lying between them. Germline CDR1 and CDR2: SGHTA and FQGNSA. The CDR3 nucleotides are TGTGCCAGCAGCCCGCGCGCGACGGTCGACGAGCAGTACTTC. Protein: CASSPRATVDEQYF.

This sequence joins TRBV11-2 and TRBJ2-5, with 8 nucleotides matching TRBD1. After removal of 4 bases from V and 0 bases from J, the junction contained 10 bases not matched to a gene. The length of the CDR3 is 17 residues. Germline V gene lookup returns CDR1 SGHAT and CDR2 FQNNGV. CDR3 sequence (DNA): TGTGCCAGCAGCTCTACCGCGACAGGGGCCCACCAAGAGACCCAGTACTTC. This sequence encodes CASSSTATGAHQETQYF.

The chain has TRBV11-2 and TRBJ2-5, with 8 nucleotides matching TRBD1. The CDR3 is made up of 15 amino acids. Looked up from germline, CDR1 is SGHAT and CDR2 is FQNNGV. V dropped 5 bases and J dropped 5; count of bases not matched to a gene: 10. The CDR3 loop reads CASSPGDRMEETQYF. CDR3 nucleotides: TGTGCCAGCAGCCCCGGGGACAGGATGGAGGAGACCCAGTACTTC. Looking up the rest from reference TRBV11-2 and TRBJ2-5 gives the full variable domain: EAGVAQSPRYKIIEKRQSVAFWCNPISGHATLYWYQQILGQGPKLLIQFQNNGVVDDSQLPKDRFSAERLKGVDSTLKIQPAKLEDSAVYLCASSPGDRMEETQYFGPGTRLLVL.

V gene TRBV6-5 combines with J gene TRBJ1-5, with D uncertain. The V gene's germline CDR1 is MNHEY and CDR2 SVGAGI. CDR3 size: 16 residues. V lost 2 bases to trimming and J lost 4 bases, with 15 bases between them. Written as DNA, the CDR3 is TGTGCCAGCAGTTACGGCGGTTTTGGGCTTAATCAGCCCCAGCATTTT. Amino acids: CASSYGGFGLNQPQHF.

In this sample, this clonotype turned up a few times. The genes are TRBV7-2 and TRBJ2-1, with 8 positions matching TRBD2. V lost 1 base and J lost 4; bases outside the gene matches: 6. Germline assignment: CDR1 SGHTA and CDR2 FQGNSA. The CDR3 spans 16 residues. The CDR3 loop is CASSLGISGVYNEQFF. Written as DNA, the CDR3 is TGTGCCAGCAGCTTAGGTATTAGCGGGGTTTACAATGAGCAGTTCTTC.

This clonotype was detected only a few times. The rearrangement joins TRBV19 to TRBJ1-2; no firm D call. The CDR3 is 15 residues long. The germline V gene has CDR1 LNHDA and CDR2 SQIVND (reference sequence). Trimming removed 3 bases from V and 6 bases from J, with 17 bases in between. The CDR3 loop is CASSIGMTLTNGYTF. CDR3 in DNA: TGTGCCAGTAGTATCGGGATGACACTGACCAATGGCTACACCTTC.

The chain joins TRBV15 to TRBJ2-7, with D tentatively TRBD1 (5 bases). Germline V lookup: CDR1 LNHNV, CDR2 YYDKDF (reference sequence). V was clipped by 1 base and J by 2 bases, with 12 bases between them. This CDR3 comprises 15 residues. The CDR3 DNA follows: TGTGCCACCAGCAGAGTTAGAAACAGGCCCTACGAGCAGTACTTC. Translated, it gives CATSRVRNRPYEQYF.

A few counts support this clonotype. This chain links TRBV7-2 with TRBJ1-5, with D tentatively TRBD1 (6 bases). V dropped 1 base and J dropped 0 bases, with 13 bases sitting between them. Germline V CDR1 and CDR2: SGHTA, FQGNSA. The CDR3 is made up of 17 amino acids. The CDR3 loop is CASSLGGQGYSNQPQHF. CDR3 DNA: TGTGCCAGCAGCTTAGGGGGGCAGGGGTATAGCAATCAGCCCCAGCATTTT. Full variable domain (missing parts from reference TRBV7-2 and TRBJ1-5): GAGVSQSPSNKVTEKGKDVELRCDPISGHTALYWYRQSLGQGLEFLIYFQGNSAPDKSGLPSDRFSAERTGGSVSTLTIQRTQQEDSAVYLCASSLGGQGYSNQPQHFGDGTRLSIL.

This chain joins TRBV7-8 and TRBJ2-3; D is perhaps TRBD1 (6 bases). Trimming removed 5 bases from V and 6 bases from J, with 18 bases in between. The CDR3 has 15 residues. Germline CDR1 SGHVS, CDR2 FQNEAQ. The CDR3 region is CASSRGQPTRDTQYF. The CDR3 bases are TGTGCCAGCAGCCGGGGACAACCTACGCGCGATACGCAGTATTTT. Drawing the rest from reference TRBV7-8 and TRBJ2-3, the complete variable domain is GAGVSQSPRYKVAKRGQDVALRCDPISGHVSLFWYQQALGQGPEFLTYFQNEAQLDKSGLPSDRFFAERPEGSVSTLKIQRTQQEDSAVYLCASSRGQPTRDTQYFGPGTRLTVL.

Only a few counts were recorded for this clonotype. The chain is built from TRBV5-6 and TRBJ2-7, with 11 bases aligning to TRBD2. In germline, CDR1 is SGHDT, CDR2 YYEEEE. V was pared by 4 bases and J by 3 bases, with 3 bases of the junction left unmatched. The CDR3 is made up of 14 amino acids. In DNA form, the CDR3 reads TGTGCCAGCAGCGGGGGACTAGCGGTCTACGAGCAGTACTTC. As protein: CASSGGLAVYEQYF.

This clonotype has ten or more counts. The DNA for the CDR3 is TGTGCCAGCAGCCCCGTTGATGGGCAGTTCTTC. This encodes CASSPVDGQFF. The chain couples TRBV7-2 to TRBJ2-1; D is ambiguous. CDR3 length: 11 amino acids. V lost 5 bases and J lost 12, with 11 bases in between. Germline CDR1 reads SGHTA; CDR2 reads FQGNSA. The variable domain in full, with the rest retrieved from reference TRBV7-2 and TRBJ2-1, is GAGVSQSPSNKVTEKGKDVELRCDPISGHTALYWYRQSLGQGLEFLIYFQGNSAPDKSGLPSDRFSAERTGGSVSTLTIQRTQQEDSAVYLCASSPVDGQFFGPGTRLTVL.

The chain has TRBV6-1 and TRBJ1-1; D gene ambiguous. CDR1 is MNHNS and CDR2 is SASEGT in the germline V gene. The CDR3 runs to 15 residues. The ends were cut back, 7 bases at V and 0 bases at J, with 15 bases in the middle. The CDR3 nucleotides are TGTGCCAGCAAGCAATTTCAGAGCATGAACACTGAAGCTTTCTTT. This codes for CASKQFQSMNTEAFF.

The chain joins TRBV6-8 to TRBJ2-7; perhaps TRBD1 as D (6 bases). The CDR3 spans 14 residues. Germline V gene lookup returns CDR1 MNHGY and CDR2 SAAAGT. Between the trimmed V and J ends, which lost 4 bases and 3 bases, there was a span of 13 bases. The CDR3, as DNA: TGTGCCAGCAGTTTACGGGACATAGACTACGAGCAGTACTTC. The encoded protein is CASSLRDIDYEQYF.

This chain links TRBV10-3 with TRBJ2-3; TRBD2 might be the D (8 bases). CDR3 size: 15 residues. Germline lookup yields CDR1 ENHRY and CDR2 SYGVKD. Trimming pared 7 bases from V and 2 bases from J, leaving 16 bases between. In DNA form, the CDR3 reads TGTGCCATCAAGGGGGCCGGACTAGCCACAGATACGCAGTATTTT. Amino acids: CAIKGAGLATDTQYF.

For this clonotype: A read error may produce the germline difference seen at one junction end. The chain links TRBV7-3 to TRBJ2-7, with TRBD2 as a possible D gene (5 bases). CDR1 SGHTA and CDR2 FQGTGA come from the germline V gene. The CDR3 is made up of 14 amino acids. The CDR3 DNA is TGTGCCAGCAGCCGCCCTGGAGGCTCCTATGAGCAGTACTTC. This sequence encodes CASSRPGGSYEQYF.

The V and J genes are TRBV2 and TRBJ1-6; D is unresolved. Germline V gene data show CDR1 as SNHLY and CDR2 as FYNNEI. The CDR3 is 14 residues long. The germline V and J ends were trimmed by 6 bases and 7 bases, with 13 bases remaining between them. DNA of the CDR3: TGTGCCAGCAGGAAGGGAGAAGGCAATTCACCCCTCCACTTT. Translation: CASRKGEGNSPLHF.